This T cell receptor beta chain was sequenced in a study of T cell responses to AZD1222 COVID-19 vaccine. V lost 3 bases, J lost 6 bases, and 7 bases stayed unmatched. Per the germline V gene, CDR1 is KGHSH and CDR2 is LQKENI. The CDR3 spans 14 residues. Using immunoSEQ multiplex PCR, the repertoire was profiled, and TCRdb retains in-frame clones only, with some absent. The sample carries roughly 100,000 clones, 88% recorded once. This chain connects TRBV18 to TRBJ1-1; 7 bases fit TRBD1. The starting material was peripheral blood, obtained on day 0 of AZD1222 vaccination. The TCR sequence derives from an adult in good health. This chain's CDR3 is CASSPGQTDSEAFF. Here the CDR3 DNA reads TGTGCCAGCTCACCGGGACAGACAGACTCTGAAGCTTTCTTT.